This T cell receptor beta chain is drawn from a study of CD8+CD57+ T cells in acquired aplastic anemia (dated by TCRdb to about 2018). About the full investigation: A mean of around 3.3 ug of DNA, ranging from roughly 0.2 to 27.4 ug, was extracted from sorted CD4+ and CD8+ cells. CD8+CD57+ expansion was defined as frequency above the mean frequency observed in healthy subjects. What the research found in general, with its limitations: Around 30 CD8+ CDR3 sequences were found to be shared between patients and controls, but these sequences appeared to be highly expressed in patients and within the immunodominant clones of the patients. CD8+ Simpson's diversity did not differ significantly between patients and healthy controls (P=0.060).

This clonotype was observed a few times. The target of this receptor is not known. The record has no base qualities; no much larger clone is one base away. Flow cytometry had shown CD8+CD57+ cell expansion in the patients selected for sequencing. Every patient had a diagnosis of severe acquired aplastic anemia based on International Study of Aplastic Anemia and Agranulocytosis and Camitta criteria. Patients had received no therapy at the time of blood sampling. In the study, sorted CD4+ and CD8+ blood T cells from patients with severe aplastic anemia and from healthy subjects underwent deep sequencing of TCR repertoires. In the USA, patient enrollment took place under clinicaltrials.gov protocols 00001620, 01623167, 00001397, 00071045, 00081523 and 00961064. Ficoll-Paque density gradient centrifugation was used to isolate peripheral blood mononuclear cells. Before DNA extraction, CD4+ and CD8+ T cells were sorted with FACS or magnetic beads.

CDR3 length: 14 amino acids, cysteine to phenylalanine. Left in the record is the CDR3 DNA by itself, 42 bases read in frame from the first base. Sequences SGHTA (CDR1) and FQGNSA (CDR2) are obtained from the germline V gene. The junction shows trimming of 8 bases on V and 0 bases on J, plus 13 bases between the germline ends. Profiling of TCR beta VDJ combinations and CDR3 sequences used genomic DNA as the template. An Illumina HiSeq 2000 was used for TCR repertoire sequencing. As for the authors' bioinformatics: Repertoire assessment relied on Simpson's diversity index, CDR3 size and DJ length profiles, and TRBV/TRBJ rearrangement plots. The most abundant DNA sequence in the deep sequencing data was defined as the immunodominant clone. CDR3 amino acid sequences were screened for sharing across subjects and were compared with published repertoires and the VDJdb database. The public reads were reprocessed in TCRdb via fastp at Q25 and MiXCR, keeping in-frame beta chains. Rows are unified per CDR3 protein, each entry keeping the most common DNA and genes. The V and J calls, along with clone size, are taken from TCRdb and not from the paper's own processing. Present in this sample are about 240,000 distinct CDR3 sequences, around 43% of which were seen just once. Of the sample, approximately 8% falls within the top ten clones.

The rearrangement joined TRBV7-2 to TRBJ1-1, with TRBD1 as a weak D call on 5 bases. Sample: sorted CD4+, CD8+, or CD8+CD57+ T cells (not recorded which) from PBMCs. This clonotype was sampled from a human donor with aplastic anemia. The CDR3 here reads CASQTGGLNTEAFF. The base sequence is TGTGCCAGCCAAACGGGGGGACTGAACACTGAAGCTTTCTTT.